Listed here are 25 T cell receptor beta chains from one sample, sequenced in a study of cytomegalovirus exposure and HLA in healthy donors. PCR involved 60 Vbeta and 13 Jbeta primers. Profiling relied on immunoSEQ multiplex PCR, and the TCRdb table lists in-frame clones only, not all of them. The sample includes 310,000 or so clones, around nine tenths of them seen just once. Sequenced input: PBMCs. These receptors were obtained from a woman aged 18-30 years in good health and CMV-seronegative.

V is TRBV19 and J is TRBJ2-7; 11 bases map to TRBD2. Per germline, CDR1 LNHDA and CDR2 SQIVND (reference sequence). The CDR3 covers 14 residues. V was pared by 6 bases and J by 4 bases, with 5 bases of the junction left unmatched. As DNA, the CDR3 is TGTGCCAGTAGCACTAGCGGGGGATTGTACGAGCAGTACTTC. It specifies CASSTSGGLYEQYF.

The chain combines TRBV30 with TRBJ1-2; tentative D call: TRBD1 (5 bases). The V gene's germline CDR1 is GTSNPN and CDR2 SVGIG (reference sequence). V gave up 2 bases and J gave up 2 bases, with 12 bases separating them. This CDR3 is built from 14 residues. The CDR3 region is CAWSRGAGNYGYTF. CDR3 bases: TGTGCCTGGAGTCGCGGGGCTGGAAACTATGGCTACACCTTC.

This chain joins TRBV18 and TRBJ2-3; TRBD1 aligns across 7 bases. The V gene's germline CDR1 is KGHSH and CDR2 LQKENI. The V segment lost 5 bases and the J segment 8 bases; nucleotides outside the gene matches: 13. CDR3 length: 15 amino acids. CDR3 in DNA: TGTGCCAGCTCAAGGGGACAGAGCTCTTACCCTACGCAGTATTTT. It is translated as CASSRGQSSYPTQYF.

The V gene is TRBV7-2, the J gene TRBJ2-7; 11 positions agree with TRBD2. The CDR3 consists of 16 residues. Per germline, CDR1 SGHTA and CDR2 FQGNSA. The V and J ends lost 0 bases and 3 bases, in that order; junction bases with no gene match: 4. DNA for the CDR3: TGTGCCAGCAGCTTAGCGGCTAGCGGGGGGATCTACGAGCAGTACTTC. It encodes CASSLAASGGIYEQYF.

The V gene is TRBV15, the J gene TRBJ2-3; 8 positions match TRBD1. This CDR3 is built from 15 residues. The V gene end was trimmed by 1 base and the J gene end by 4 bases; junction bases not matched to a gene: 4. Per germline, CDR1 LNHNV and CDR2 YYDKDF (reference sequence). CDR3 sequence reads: CATSRGGRGPDTQYF. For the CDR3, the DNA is TGTGCCACCAGCAGAGGAGGCAGGGGGCCAGATACGCAGTATTTT.

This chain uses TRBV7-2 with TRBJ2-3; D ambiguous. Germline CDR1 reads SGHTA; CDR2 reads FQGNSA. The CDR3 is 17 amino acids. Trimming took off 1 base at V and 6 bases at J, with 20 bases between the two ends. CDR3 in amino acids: CASSLGIGSRLGDTQYF. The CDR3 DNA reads TGTGCCAGCAGCTTAGGAATAGGTAGTCGGCTCGGGGATACGCAGTATTTT.

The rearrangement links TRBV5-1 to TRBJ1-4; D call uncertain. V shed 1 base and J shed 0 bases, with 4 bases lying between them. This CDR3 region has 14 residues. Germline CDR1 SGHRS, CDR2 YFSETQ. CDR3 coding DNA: TGCGCCAGCAGCTTGTTCACAACTAATGAAAAACTGTTTTTT. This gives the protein CASSLFTTNEKLFF.

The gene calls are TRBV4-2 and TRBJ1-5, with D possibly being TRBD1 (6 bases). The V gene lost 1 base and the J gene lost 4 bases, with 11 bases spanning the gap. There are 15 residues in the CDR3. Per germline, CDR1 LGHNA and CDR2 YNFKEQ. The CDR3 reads CASSQVGQLNQPQHF. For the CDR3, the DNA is TGTGCCAGCAGCCAAGTAGGACAGCTAAATCAGCCCCAGCATTTT.

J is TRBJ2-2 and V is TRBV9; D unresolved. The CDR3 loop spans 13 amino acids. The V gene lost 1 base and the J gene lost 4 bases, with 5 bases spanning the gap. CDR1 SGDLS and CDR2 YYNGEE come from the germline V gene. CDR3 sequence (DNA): TGTGCCAGCAGCGTATATCGCACCGGGGAGCTGTTTTTT. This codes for CASSVYRTGELFF. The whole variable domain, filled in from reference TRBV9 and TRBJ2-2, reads DSGVTQTPKHLITATGQRVTLRCSPRSGDLSVYWYQQSLDQGLQFLIQYYNGEERAKGNILERFSAQQFPDLHSELNLSSLELGDSALYFCASSVYRTGELFFGEGSRLTVL.

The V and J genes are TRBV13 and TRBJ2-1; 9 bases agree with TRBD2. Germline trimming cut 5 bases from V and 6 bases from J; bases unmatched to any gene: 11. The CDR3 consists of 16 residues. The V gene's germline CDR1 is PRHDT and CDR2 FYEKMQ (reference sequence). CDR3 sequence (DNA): TGTGCCAGCAGCACCCCCTCGGGACTAGCTTCCAATGAGCAGTTCTTC. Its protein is CASSTPSGLASNEQFF.

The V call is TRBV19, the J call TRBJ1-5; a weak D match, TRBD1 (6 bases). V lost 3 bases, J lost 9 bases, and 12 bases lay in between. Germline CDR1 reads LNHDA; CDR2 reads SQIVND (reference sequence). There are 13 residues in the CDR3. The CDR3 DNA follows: TGTGCCAGTAGTATCGACAGGACTCGGCCCCAGCATTTT. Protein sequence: CASSIDRTRPQHF.

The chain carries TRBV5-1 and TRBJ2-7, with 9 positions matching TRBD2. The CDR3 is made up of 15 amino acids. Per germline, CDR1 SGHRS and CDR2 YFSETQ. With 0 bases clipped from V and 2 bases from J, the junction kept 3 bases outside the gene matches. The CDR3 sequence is CASSLEAGGPYEQYF. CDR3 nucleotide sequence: TGCGCCAGCAGCTTGGAGGCGGGGGGGCCCTACGAGCAGTACTTC.

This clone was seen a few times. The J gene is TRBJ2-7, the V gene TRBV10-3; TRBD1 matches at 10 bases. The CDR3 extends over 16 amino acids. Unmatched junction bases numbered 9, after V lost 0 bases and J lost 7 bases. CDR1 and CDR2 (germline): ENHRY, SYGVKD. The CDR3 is CAISESPRQGAGEQYF. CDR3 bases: TGTGCCATCAGTGAGTCGCCCCGACAGGGGGCGGGGGAGCAGTACTTC.

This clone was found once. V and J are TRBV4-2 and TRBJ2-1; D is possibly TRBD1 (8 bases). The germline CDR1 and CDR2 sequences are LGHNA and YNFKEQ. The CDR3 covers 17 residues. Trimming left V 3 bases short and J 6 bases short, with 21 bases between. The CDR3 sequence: CASSHAFGQGGGNEQFF. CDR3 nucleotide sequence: TGTGCCAGCAGCCATGCCTTTGGACAGGGAGGGGGCAATGAGCAGTTCTTC.

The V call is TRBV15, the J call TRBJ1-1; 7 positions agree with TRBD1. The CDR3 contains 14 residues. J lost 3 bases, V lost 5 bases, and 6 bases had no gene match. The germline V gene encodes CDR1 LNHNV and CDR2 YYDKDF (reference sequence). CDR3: CATSRPDRDTEAFF. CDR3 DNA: TGTGCCACCAGCCGCCCAGACAGGGACACTGAAGCTTTCTTT.

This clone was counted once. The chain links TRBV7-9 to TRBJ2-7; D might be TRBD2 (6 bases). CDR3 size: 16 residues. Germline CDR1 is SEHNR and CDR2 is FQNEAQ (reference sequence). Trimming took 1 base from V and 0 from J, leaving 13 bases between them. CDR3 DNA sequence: TGTGCCAGCAGCTTAGAAGTTTTCGGGAGCTCCTACGAGCAGTACTTC. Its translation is CASSLEVFGSSYEQYF.

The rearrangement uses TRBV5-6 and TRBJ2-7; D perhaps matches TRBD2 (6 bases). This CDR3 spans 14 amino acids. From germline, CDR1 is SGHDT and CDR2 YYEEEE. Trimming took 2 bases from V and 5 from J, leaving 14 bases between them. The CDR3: CASSFGGWADEQYF. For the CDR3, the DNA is TGTGCCAGCAGCTTCGGGGGTTGGGCGGACGAGCAGTACTTC.

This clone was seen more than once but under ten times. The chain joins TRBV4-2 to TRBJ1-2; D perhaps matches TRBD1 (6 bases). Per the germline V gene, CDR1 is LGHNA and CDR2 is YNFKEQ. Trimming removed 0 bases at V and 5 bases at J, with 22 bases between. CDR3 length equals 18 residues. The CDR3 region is CASSQDLAGGGHGYGYTF. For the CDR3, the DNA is TGTGCCAGCAGCCAAGATTTAGCCGGGGGGGGGCACGGGTATGGCTACACCTTC.

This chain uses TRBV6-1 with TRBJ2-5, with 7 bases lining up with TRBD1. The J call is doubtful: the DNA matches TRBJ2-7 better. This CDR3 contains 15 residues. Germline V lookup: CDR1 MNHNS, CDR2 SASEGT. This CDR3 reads CASSEVDRATYEQYF. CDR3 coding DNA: TGTGCCAGCAGTGAAGTCGACAGGGCTACCTACGAGCAGTACTTC.

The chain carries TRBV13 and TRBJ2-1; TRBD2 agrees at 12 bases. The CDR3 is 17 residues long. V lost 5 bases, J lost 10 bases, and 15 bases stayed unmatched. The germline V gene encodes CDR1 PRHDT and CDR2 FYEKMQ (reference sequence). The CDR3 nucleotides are TGTGCCAGCAGCACCGGGACTAGCGGGCTCGCGGCAGGGGAGCAGTTCTTC. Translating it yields CASSTGTSGLAAGEQFF.

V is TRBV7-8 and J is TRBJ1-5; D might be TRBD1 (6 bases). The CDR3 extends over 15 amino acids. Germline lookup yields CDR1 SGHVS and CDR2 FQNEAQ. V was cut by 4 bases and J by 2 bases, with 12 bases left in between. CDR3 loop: CASSSRGRGNQPQHF. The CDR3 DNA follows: TGTGCCAGCAGCTCCAGGGGTAGGGGCAATCAGCCCCAGCATTTT.

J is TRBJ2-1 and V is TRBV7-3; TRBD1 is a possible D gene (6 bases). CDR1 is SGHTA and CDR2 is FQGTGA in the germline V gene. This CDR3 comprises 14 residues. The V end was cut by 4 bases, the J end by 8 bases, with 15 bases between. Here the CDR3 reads CASSSGQSIDEQFF. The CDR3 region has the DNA TGTGCCAGCAGCTCGGGACAAAGCATCGATGAGCAGTTCTTC.

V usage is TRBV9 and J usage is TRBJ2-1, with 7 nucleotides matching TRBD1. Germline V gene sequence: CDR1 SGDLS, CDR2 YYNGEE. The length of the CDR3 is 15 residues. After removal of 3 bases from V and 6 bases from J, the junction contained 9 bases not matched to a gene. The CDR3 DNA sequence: TGTGCCAGCAGCGCCGCCGGGACAGCCCTCAATGAGCAGTTCTTC. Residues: CASSAAGTALNEQFF.

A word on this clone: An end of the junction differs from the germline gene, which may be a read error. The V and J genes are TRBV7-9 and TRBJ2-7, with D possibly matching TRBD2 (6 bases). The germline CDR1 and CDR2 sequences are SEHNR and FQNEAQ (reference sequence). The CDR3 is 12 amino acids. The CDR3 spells CSSSLLGGEQYF. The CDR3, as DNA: TGTTCCAGCAGCTTACTCGGGGGCGAGCAGTACTTC.

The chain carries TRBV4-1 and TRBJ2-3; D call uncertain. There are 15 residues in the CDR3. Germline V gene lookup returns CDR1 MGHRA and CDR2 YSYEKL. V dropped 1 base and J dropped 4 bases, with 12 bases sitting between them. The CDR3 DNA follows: TGCGCCAGCAGCCAAGGCGGCTCCTTAGCAGATACGCAGTATTTT. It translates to CASSQGGSLADTQYF.